The 14 T cell receptor beta chains below were found in one sample sequenced in a study of T cell repertoires in urothelial bladder cancer. Generated by immunoSEQ multiplex PCR, the TCRdb table keeps only in-frame clones and is missing some. The sample carries over 10,000 clones, 60% to 70% recorded once. Sequences were obtained from tumor-infiltrating cells from bladder cancer. These receptors all come from a human donor with urothelial carcinoma.

The chain has TRBV29-1 and TRBJ2-5, with D possibly matching TRBD1 (6 bases). V was cut by 1 base and J by 4 bases, with 7 bases left in between. CDR3 length: 12 residues. The germline V gene encodes CDR1 SQVTM and CDR2 ANQGSEA. The CDR3 protein is CSVEVRGETQYF. DNA of the CDR3: TGCAGCGTTGAAGTCAGGGGAGAGACCCAGTACTTC.

The rearrangement uses TRBV9 and TRBJ2-1; D possibly uses TRBD1 or TRBD2 (6 bases each). This CDR3 comprises 14 residues. V lost 7 bases and J 3 bases, leaving 14 bases between the germline ends. Germline lookup yields CDR1 SGDLS and CDR2 YYNGEE. The CDR3 DNA is TGTGCCAGCGGGAAGGGGGGAGACTACAATGAGCAGTTCTTC. Its translation is CASGKGGDYNEQFF.

This chain joins TRBV11-3 and TRBJ1-2; D gene ambiguous. V was trimmed by 5 bases and J by 0 bases, leaving 10 bases between them. This CDR3 region has 14 residues. CDR1 is SGHNT, CDR2 YENEEA, per germline. The CDR3 sequence is CASSPGATNYGYTF. The CDR3, as DNA: TGTGCCAGCAGCCCAGGCGCCACTAACTATGGCTACACCTTC.

With regard to this clone: At one boundary the junction diverges from the germline segment, which might be a read error. The chain carries TRBV5-1 and TRBJ2-1; D remains ambiguous. Germline-derived CDR1 and CDR2 are SGHRS and YFSETQ. CDR3 length: 13 amino acids. The CDR3: CASSFGSNNEQFF. The CDR3 DNA reads TGCGCCAGCAGCTTCGGCTCCAACAATGAGCAGTTCTTC.

The chain is built from TRBV5-1 and TRBJ2-3; D possibly uses TRBD1 or TRBD2 (6 bases each). Trimming took off 2 bases at V and 2 bases at J, with 12 bases between the two ends. There are 15 residues in the CDR3. Germline V gene data show CDR1 as SGHRS and CDR2 as YFSETQ. The CDR3 reads CASSFSGAATDTQYF. The CDR3 DNA reads TGCGCCAGCAGCTTCTCGGGGGCGGCCACAGATACGCAGTATTTT.

There are a few counts of this clone. The gene calls are TRBV18 and TRBJ2-7; the match to TRBD1 covers 8 bases. Germline lookup yields CDR1 KGHSH and CDR2 LQKENI. V shed 0 bases, J shed 2 bases, and the junction held 3 bases outside the gene matches. The CDR3 length is 15 residues. The CDR3 DNA reads TGTGCCAGCTCACCACCGGGACAGGATACCTACGAGCAGTACTTC. Its protein is CASSPPGQDTYEQYF.

The chain joins TRBV29-1 to TRBJ1-2, with a weak D call TRBD1 (6 bases). The CDR3 runs 13 residues. V shed 5 bases and J shed 0 bases, with 10 bases lying between them. The germline V gene has CDR1 SQVTM and CDR2 ANQGSEA. DNA for the CDR3: TGCAGCGTTCGAAGGACAGCTAACTATGGCTACACCTTC. Amino acids: CSVRRTANYGYTF.

The V gene is TRBV4-1, the J gene TRBJ2-5; D is ambiguous. This CDR3 has 14 amino acids. The V gene's germline CDR1 is MGHRA and CDR2 YSYEKL. V was pared by 1 base and J by 6 bases, with 12 bases between. Written as DNA, the CDR3 is TGCGCCAGCAGCCAAGTCCAGGAACCCCAGACCCAGTACTTC. This codes for CASSQVQEPQTQYF.

To note about this clone: At one of its ends the junction is not consistent with the germline gene, which may arise from a read error. The V call is TRBV7-7, the J call TRBJ2-3; D is uncertain. Germline assignment: CDR1 SSHAT and CDR2 FNYEAQ (reference sequence). The CDR3 has 13 residues. The CDR3 reads CASSLEGTDTQYF. The CDR3 bases are TGTGCTAGCAGCTTAGAAGGAACAGATACGCAGTATTTT.

The CDR3 reads CASSPWVGGDANYGYTF. The CDR3 nucleotides are TGTGCCAGCAGCCCCTGGGTAGGGGGCGATGCTAACTATGGCTACACCTTC. This chain joins TRBV11-2 and TRBJ1-2; 7 positions match TRBD1. Germline V gene lookup returns CDR1 SGHAT and CDR2 FQNNGV. V shed 5 bases, J shed 0 bases, and the junction held 12 bases outside the gene matches. This CDR3 has 17 amino acids.

This clone was seen more than once but under ten times. The gene calls are TRBV7-3 and TRBJ1-6; no clear D gene. V lost 2 bases and J lost 10, with 12 bases in between. Germline assignment: CDR1 SGHTA and CDR2 FQGTGA. The CDR3 spans 14 residues. CDR3 coding DNA: TGTGCCAGCAGCTTAGCCGGCAAGAGGTCACCCCTCCACTTT. Encoded protein: CASSLAGKRSPLHF.

This clone was counted only a few times. The rearrangement links TRBV4-2 to TRBJ1-6, with a weak D call TRBD1 (6 bases). Germline V CDR1 and CDR2: LGHNA, YNFKEQ. Trimming cost V 4 bases and J 6 bases, with 13 bases left between them. This CDR3 spans 15 amino acids. DNA for the CDR3: TGTGCCAGCAGCCGTACAGGGTCCCGTAATTCACCCCTCCACTTT. Translated: CASSRTGSRNSPLHF.

The chain joins TRBV19 to TRBJ1-1, with D possibly being TRBD1 (5 bases). This CDR3 contains 14 residues. Trimming pared 4 bases from V and 1 base from J, leaving 10 bases between. Germline V gene data show CDR1 as LNHDA and CDR2 as SQIVND (reference sequence). CDR3 loop: CASSTSTANTEAFF. CDR3 coding DNA: TGTGCCAGTAGTACTTCGACAGCGAACACTGAAGCTTTCTTT.

V is TRBV6-6 and J is TRBJ1-4; possible D gene TRBD1, 5 bases. The germline V gene encodes CDR1 MNHNY and CDR2 SVGAGI (reference sequence). V shed 0 bases and J shed 7 bases, with 9 bases lying between them. This CDR3 comprises 14 residues. The CDR3 protein is CASSYSQGSEKLFF. The CDR3 DNA sequence: TGTGCCAGCAGTTACTCGCAGGGAAGTGAAAAACTGTTTTTT.